Shown below are 25 T cell receptor beta chains from a single sample sequenced in a study of blood T cell repertoires in COVID-19. Method: immunoSEQ multiplex PCR; TCRdb's copy keeps in-frame clones and lacks some. The table lists fewer than 300,000 clones, around 89% of them singletons. The sequenced sample consisted of peripheral blood. Receptors were obtained from a woman in her thirties or forties who had recovered from COVID-19.

The V gene is TRBV5-1, the J gene TRBJ2-3, with D unresolved. From germline, CDR1 is SGHRS and CDR2 YFSETQ. Deletions cut 0 bases from V and 0 bases from J, with 5 bases between. This CDR3 has 14 amino acids. The CDR3 coding sequence is TGCGCCAGCAGCTTGGCGGTTAGCACAGATACGCAGTATTTT. This sequence encodes CASSLAVSTDTQYF.

This clone was seen once. CDR3 amino acids: CASSTPPGGYTF. DNA of the CDR3: TGTGCCAGCAGCACCCCCCCCGGGGGCTACACCTTC. The chain has TRBV27 and TRBJ1-2; D call uncertain. The CDR3 sequence is 12 residues long. Germline-derived CDR1 and CDR2 are MNHEY and SMNVEV (reference sequence). The V gene lost 6 bases and the J gene lost 8 bases, with 13 bases spanning the gap.

The rearrangement joins TRBV6-9 to TRBJ2-3, with 9 bases identical to TRBD1. The germline gives CDR1 MNHGY, CDR2 SVAAGI. This CDR3 has 16 amino acids. The V segment lost 6 bases and the J segment 6 bases; nucleotides outside the gene matches: 13. This CDR3 reads CASSPPRGQGVDTQYF. The CDR3 bases are TGTGCCAGCAGCCCCCCTCGGGGACAGGGCGTCGATACGCAGTATTTT.

This chain uses TRBV15 with TRBJ1-5; possible D gene TRBD1, 5 bases. Trimming left V 5 bases short and J 6 bases short, with 20 bases between. CDR1 and CDR2 (germline): LNHNV, YYDKDF (reference sequence). The CDR3 runs to 16 residues. CDR3 protein: CATSPRRQIGGQPQHF. In DNA form, the CDR3 reads TGTGCCACCAGCCCCCGTAGACAGATAGGCGGTCAGCCCCAGCATTTT.

This clone is a singleton in its sample. The V call is TRBV30, the J call TRBJ2-1; 9 nucleotides align to TRBD2. The CDR3 length is 16 residues. J lost 9 bases, V lost 2 bases, and 14 bases had no gene match. The germline gives CDR1 GTSNPN, CDR2 SVGIG (reference sequence). Here the CDR3 reads CAWSPPPAGGPGEQFF. The CDR3 region has the DNA TGTGCCTGGAGTCCACCCCCAGCGGGAGGCCCCGGTGAGCAGTTCTTC.

This chain connects TRBV6-2 or TRBV6-3 to TRBJ2-1, with TRBD1 matching over 9 bases. The CDR3 loop spans 16 amino acids. CDR1 is MNHEY and CDR2 is SVGEGT in the germline V gene. Losses at the gene ends were 1 base for V and 8 bases for J; bases not matched to a gene: 9. The CDR3 reads CASSYLGGQGVYEQFF. CDR3 bases: TGTGCCAGCAGTTACTTGGGGGGACAGGGAGTGTATGAGCAGTTCTTC.

The CDR3, as DNA: TGTGCCAGCAGTTACTCGGGCCCCCAGGGCGGGAACACCGGGGAGCTGTTTTTT. It translates to CASSYSGPQGGNTGELFF. The chain couples TRBV6-2 or TRBV6-3 to TRBJ2-2; D possibly corresponds to TRBD1 (5 bases). This CDR3 is built from 18 residues. Per the germline V gene, CDR1 is MNHEY and CDR2 is SVGEGT. Deletions cut 0 bases from V and 1 base from J, with 15 bases between.

The genes are TRBV29-1 and TRBJ1-2, with D tentatively TRBD1 (5 bases). Germline CDR1 is SQVTM and CDR2 is ANQGSEA. The ends were cut back, 6 bases at V and 0 bases at J, with 11 bases in the middle. CDR3 length: 13 residues. This chain's CDR3 is CSVAGTPNYGYTF. The CDR3 nucleotides read TGCAGCGTCGCCGGGACTCCTAACTATGGCTACACCTTC.

The gene calls are TRBV25-1 and TRBJ2-6; D not certain. V lost 4 bases and J lost 1, with 2 bases in between. CDR3 length: 13 amino acids. The germline V gene encodes CDR1 MGHDK and CDR2 SYGVNS. CDR3 loop: CASSASGANVLTF. In nucleotides, the CDR3 is TGTGCCAGCAGTGCTTCTGGGGCCAACGTCCTGACTTTC.

The CDR3 loop reads CASSPTNEKLFF. For the CDR3, the DNA is TGTGCCAGCAGCCCGACTAATGAAAAACTGTTTTTT. The chain employs TRBV7-9 and TRBJ1-4; no clear D. Looked up from germline, CDR1 is SEHNR and CDR2 is FQNEAQ (reference sequence). CDR3 length: 12 amino acids. Trimming removed 5 bases at V and 2 bases at J, with 3 bases between.

The chain carries TRBV18 and TRBJ2-7, with D maybe TRBD2 (6 bases). V gave up 6 bases and J gave up 2 bases, with 17 bases separating them. The germline V gene encodes CDR1 KGHSH and CDR2 LQKENI. There are 15 residues in the CDR3. The CDR3 here is CASSQPGVRAYEQYF. The CDR3 nucleotides are TGTGCCAGCTCCCAACCGGGGGTGAGGGCCTACGAGCAGTACTTC.

The rearrangement uses TRBV29-1 and TRBJ1-2; D gene uncertain. This CDR3 contains 14 residues. Germline CDR1 and CDR2: SQVTM and ANQGSEA. Trimming removed 0 bases at V and 2 bases at J, with 10 bases between. For the CDR3, the DNA is TGCAGCGTTGAAGAGGGCAGAACAAACTATGGCTACACCTTC. Protein: CSVEEGRTNYGYTF.

The chain couples TRBV7-2 to TRBJ1-1; 8 bases line up with TRBD1. The CDR3 extends over 13 amino acids. CDR1 and CDR2 from the germline V gene are SGHTA and FQGNSA. Unmatched junction bases numbered 2, after V lost 5 bases and J lost 3 bases. The CDR3 region is CASSPDRDTEAFF. The DNA of the CDR3 is TGTGCCAGCAGCCCGGACAGGGACACTGAAGCTTTCTTT.

The V gene is TRBV27, the J gene TRBJ1-2; 9 positions agree with TRBD1. Trimming took 8 bases from V and 7 from J; bases not matched to a gene: 2. CDR3 length: 11 amino acids. The germline CDR1 and CDR2 sequences are MNHEY and SMNVEV (reference sequence). The CDR3 DNA is TGTGCCAGCCGGACAGGGGTTGGCTACACCTTC. It specifies CASRTGVGYTF.

The rearrangement uses TRBV6-4 and TRBJ2-3; TRBD2 is a possible D gene (5 bases). Per the germline V gene, CDR1 is MRHNA and CDR2 is SNTAGT. CDR3 length equals 12 residues. With 8 bases removed from V and 9 bases from J, the gap between germline ends came to 15 bases. DNA for the CDR3: TGTGCCAGCGCCCAGCCCCCGGGGACGCAGTATTTT. Translated, it gives CASAQPPGTQYF.

The rearrangement uses TRBV30 and TRBJ1-2; 7 nucleotides align to TRBD1. Trimming cost V 6 bases and J 4 bases; bases outside gene matches: 11. The CDR3 is made up of 14 amino acids. Germline V gene sequence: CDR1 GTSNPN, CDR2 SVGIG (reference sequence). CDR3 amino acids: CACPGGPLGYGYTF. CDR3 DNA: TGTGCCTGCCCAGGGGGGCCGCTAGGCTATGGCTACACCTTC. Drawing the rest from reference TRBV30 and TRBJ1-2, the complete variable domain is SQTIHQWPATLVQPVGSPLSLECTVEGTSNPNLYWYRQAAGRGLQLLFYSVGIGQISSEVPQNLSASRPQDRQFILSSKKLLLSDSGFYLCACPGGPLGYGYTFGSGTRLTVV.

The chain couples TRBV3-1 (or the pseudogene TRBV3-2) to TRBJ2-1; 13 bases map to TRBD2. In germline, CDR1 is LGHDT, CDR2 YNNKEL (reference sequence). The CDR3 covers 17 residues. V lost 0 bases, J lost 6 bases, and 5 bases stayed unmatched. DNA for the CDR3: TGTGCCAGCAGCCAAGACCGACTAGCGGGGGGCCCCAATGAGCAGTTCTTC. Protein sequence: CASSQDRLAGGPNEQFF.

The rearrangement uses TRBV7-9 and TRBJ2-7, with D possibly being TRBD2 (6 bases). CDR1 and CDR2 (germline): SEHNR, FQNEAQ (reference sequence). CDR3 length: 14 residues. The ends were cut back, 5 bases at V and 0 bases at J, with 11 bases in the middle. CDR3 loop: CASSRDSNSYEQYF. The CDR3 DNA is TGTGCCAGCAGCCGGGACTCCAACTCCTACGAGCAGTACTTC. Variable domain in full (rest from reference TRBV7-9 and TRBJ2-7): DTGVSQNPRHKITKRGQNVTFRCDPISEHNRLYWYRQTLGQGPEFLTYFQNEAQLEKSRLLSDRFSAERPKGSFSTLEIQRTEQGDSAMYLCASSRDSNSYEQYFGPGTRLTVT.

As to this clone: The sample has other DNA sequences that encode this CDR3 too. This sequence joins TRBV9 and TRBJ2-1, with 14 bases lining up with TRBD2. Looked up from germline, CDR1 is SGDLS and CDR2 is YYNGEE. This CDR3 is 15 amino acids long. With 4 bases clipped from V and 6 bases from J, the junction kept 3 bases outside the gene matches. The CDR3 loop reads CASSPGTSGGNEQFF. CDR3 DNA: TGTGCCAGCAGCCCAGGGACTAGCGGGGGCAATGAGCAGTTCTTC.

A single count supports this clone. The rearrangement uses TRBV27 and TRBJ2-1; D is perhaps TRBD1 (6 bases). The V and J ends lost 4 bases and 3 bases respectively, with 13 bases between them. Germline V gene lookup returns CDR1 MNHEY and CDR2 SMNVEV (reference sequence). The CDR3 is 15 amino acids. The CDR3 is CASSWGRPGYNEQFF. The CDR3 bases are TGTGCCAGCAGTTGGGGGCGGCCCGGCTACAATGAGCAGTTCTTC.

This clone was observed once. The chain is built from TRBV30 and TRBJ1-2; weak D call: TRBD1 (6 bases). CDR1 and CDR2 from the germline V gene are GTSNPN and SVGIG (reference sequence). The CDR3 totals 13 residues. The V gene lost 2 bases and the J gene lost 8 bases, with 15 bases spanning the gap. The CDR3 DNA sequence: TGTGCCTGGAGTCCCTCCTGGGGGGGCGGCTACACCTTC. Amino acids: CAWSPSWGGGYTF. Combining the CDR3 with reference TRBV30 and TRBJ1-2 gives the whole variable domain SQTIHQWPATLVQPVGSPLSLECTVEGTSNPNLYWYRQAAGRGLQLLFYSVGIGQISSEVPQNLSASRPQDRQFILSSKKLLLSDSGFYLCAWSPSWGGGYTFGSGTRLTVV.

This clone was seen only once. V is TRBV19 and J is TRBJ1-1, with D possibly matching TRBD1 (6 bases). This CDR3 spans 15 amino acids. From germline, CDR1 is LNHDA and CDR2 SQIVND (reference sequence). V was shortened by 4 bases and J by 2 bases, with 14 bases between the two germline ends. CDR3 loop: CASSTQGWGNTEAFF. In nucleotides, the CDR3 is TGTGCCAGTAGTACACAGGGTTGGGGCAACACTGAAGCTTTCTTT.

The J gene is TRBJ1-5, the V gene TRBV6-1; D might be TRBD1 (5 bases). This CDR3 has 14 amino acids. The germline CDR1 and CDR2 sequences are MNHNS and SASEGT. The V and J ends lost 2 bases and 10 bases respectively, with 15 bases between them. The CDR3 nucleotides are TGTGCCAGCAGTGAATGGGGCAGTGCCCAACCCCAGCATTTT. It codes for CASSEWGSAQPQHF.

The V call is TRBV19, the J call TRBJ2-1; 8 positions agree with TRBD2. With 3 bases clipped from V and 4 bases from J, the junction kept 8 bases outside the gene matches. Looked up from germline, CDR1 is LNHDA and CDR2 is SQIVND (reference sequence). This CDR3 has 16 residues. The CDR3 region is CASSIGRAGPYNEQFF. DNA of the CDR3: TGTGCCAGTAGTATCGGGAGGGCGGGTCCTTACAATGAGCAGTTCTTC. The whole variable domain, filled in from reference TRBV19 and TRBJ2-1, reads DGGITQSPKYLFRKEGQNVTLSCEQNLNHDAMYWYRQDPGQGLRLIYYSQIVNDFQKGDIAEGYSVSREKKESFPLTVTSAQKNPTAFYLCASSIGRAGPYNEQFFGPGTRLTVL.

V and J are TRBV5-5 and TRBJ2-1; D is possibly TRBD1 (5 bases). Germline V gene lookup returns CDR1 SGHKS and CDR2 YYEKEE (reference sequence). The V end lost 3 bases, the J end lost 4 bases, and 14 bases lay between the germline ends. The CDR3 contains 15 residues. The CDR3 region is CASSSAPQVYNEQFF. The CDR3 DNA reads as TGTGCCAGCAGCTCAGCCCCACAGGTGTACAATGAGCAGTTCTTC.